This T cell receptor (beta chain) is drawn from a study of human T cells and chemical hapten exposure (dated by TCRdb to the early 2020s). At the level of the whole study: The libraries were sequenced as a pool, and the TCR yield per sample differed mostly because of small variations in library volumes within the pool. In alopecia patients, the study followed how the peripheral blood TCR repertoire changed in vivo over primary and secondary sensitization to diphenylcyclopropenone (DPC), a hapten. Each blood RNA sample was used to sequence both TCR alpha and TCR beta chains. Broader findings and caveats from the paper: The number of TCRs above 1 in 1000 frequency did not change with DPC sensitization; there was no evidence of global repertoire structure alterations. Repeated subsampling changed both the strength of the expansion versus patch-test correlation and the threshold at which that correlation became significant.

The method behind the library was RACE. Reads for this sample came from a NextSeq 500. During library preparation, unique molecular identifiers were attached to individual cDNA molecules so that TCRs could be counted in a quantitative, reproducible way. The study's processing was this. A median of approximately 96,000 TCRs per sample was observed, with a range of roughly 23,224 to 700,000. V, J and CDR3 annotation of the TCR reads was carried out using the Decombinator software suite. For PS versus PT1 abundance plots, all samples were subsampled to the same number of TCRs (28,000). Expanded TCRs were defined as absent before sensitization and observed at least eight times at the 2-week time point. TCRdb trimmed public reads at Q25 via fastp, called clones via MiXCR and kept in-frame beta chains. Every CDR3 protein is listed once, alongside the most common genes and DNA of its rows. These V and J calls derive from TCRdb rather than the authors' analysis. The sample table contains about 65,000 distinct CDR3 sequences; only one count was recorded for about 5.7% of them. Around 3.4% of the sample goes to the ten largest clones.

In the paper's terms, the time point label means: healthy volunteer bleed at 6 weeks. Total RNA was extracted from unfractionated whole blood that had been collected in Tempus Blood RNA tubes. Roughly 5 healthy volunteers were used as TCR sequencing controls and were bled at day 0, 2 weeks and 6 weeks. The germline V gene gives CDR1 as SGHTA and CDR2 as FQGNSA. From the cysteine up to the phenylalanine, the CDR3 has a length of 16 residues. This entry keeps only the CDR3 DNA: 48 bases, framed from base 1. At the junction V is shortened by 0 bases and J by 3 bases, with 14 bases in between. As concerns this clonotype: The specificity of this receptor is unknown. No clone much larger than this one lies a single base away; base qualities are absent.

The V and J genes are TRBV7-2 and TRBJ1-2; there is no confident call for the D gene. The sequencing sample was made of whole blood. This clonotype originated in a female donor in good health. Some clones in this sample may be carry-over from other donors' samples. The CDR3 protein is CASSLALPTVDYGYTF. In nucleotide form, the sequence is TGTGCCAGCAGCTTAGCGCTGCCAACAGTAGACTATGGCTACACCTTC.